This is a list of T cell receptor beta chains from one sample in a study of T-cell memory formation after mild COVID-19. TCRdb re-derived calls from the 5' RACE reads in MiXCR, one entry per CDR3 protein. Found here are 250,000 to 300,000 distinct CDR3 sequences, around 15% of them singletons; the top ten hold approximately 23%. Sequenced sample: PBMCs or a T cell subset sorted from them (not recorded which). These receptors were collected from a man younger than 30 who had mild COVID-19 (a few samples of this study predate the infection). Cell type and time point are not known. Each CDR3 is given with its conserved first and last residue. Each record gives: V gene, D gene, clone size, J gene, CDR3 protein, CDR3 DNA. A D gene is named only where the DNA matches it firmly. Clone size is shown for a subset of rows, as once, few, many or a class of expanded clone.

v_call: TRBV7-2; d_call: TRBD1; clone_size: few; j_call: TRBJ2-1; cdr3_aa: CASSFDRGYEQFF; cdr3_nt: TGTGCCAGCAGCTTCGACAGGGGCTACGAGCAGTTCTTC
v_call: TRBV10-3; d_call: TRBD2; clone_size: .; j_call: TRBJ2-5; cdr3_aa: CAISERIAGEETQYF; cdr3_nt: TGTGCCATCAGTGAGAGGATAGCGGGGGAAGAGACCCAGTACTTC
v_call: TRBV10-3; d_call: .; clone_size: .; j_call: TRBJ2-5; cdr3_aa: CAISEWLGGLEETQYF; cdr3_nt: TGTGCCATCAGTGAGTGGCTGGGGGGCTTGGAAGAGACCCAGTACTTC
v_call: TRBV7-2; d_call: .; clone_size: few; j_call: TRBJ2-2; cdr3_aa: CASSLGPMNTGELFF; cdr3_nt: TGTGCCAGCAGCTTAGGGCCGATGAACACCGGGGAGCTGTTTTTT
v_call: TRBV7-9; d_call: .; clone_size: .; j_call: TRBJ2-3; cdr3_aa: CASSPQSPTQYF; cdr3_nt: TGTGCCAGCAGCCCCCAATCCCCTACGCAGTATTTT
v_call: TRBV5-1; d_call: .; clone_size: few; j_call: TRBJ1-1; cdr3_aa: CASSPSGGLLRNTEAFF; cdr3_nt: TGCGCCAGCAGCCCCTCCGGGGGACTCCTGAGGAACACTGAAGCTTTCTTT
v_call: TRBV4-2; d_call: .; clone_size: .; j_call: TRBJ1-3; cdr3_aa: CASSQDDSSSGNTIYF; cdr3_nt: TGTGCCAGCAGCCAGGATGACAGCAGCTCTGGAAACACCATATATTTT
v_call: TRBV20-1; d_call: .; clone_size: few; j_call: TRBJ2-5; cdr3_aa: CSAILLETQYF; cdr3_nt: TGCAGTGCTATACTGTTAGAGACCCAGTACTTC
v_call: TRBV20-1; d_call: .; clone_size: few; j_call: TRBJ1-4; cdr3_aa: CSARRSEANEKLFF; cdr3_nt: TGCAGTGCTAGAAGGTCAGAGGCTAATGAAAAACTGTTTTTT
v_call: TRBV2; d_call: .; clone_size: few; j_call: TRBJ2-7; cdr3_aa: CASRDFLYEQYF; cdr3_nt: TGTGCCAGCAGGGACTTCCTCTACGAGCAGTACTTC